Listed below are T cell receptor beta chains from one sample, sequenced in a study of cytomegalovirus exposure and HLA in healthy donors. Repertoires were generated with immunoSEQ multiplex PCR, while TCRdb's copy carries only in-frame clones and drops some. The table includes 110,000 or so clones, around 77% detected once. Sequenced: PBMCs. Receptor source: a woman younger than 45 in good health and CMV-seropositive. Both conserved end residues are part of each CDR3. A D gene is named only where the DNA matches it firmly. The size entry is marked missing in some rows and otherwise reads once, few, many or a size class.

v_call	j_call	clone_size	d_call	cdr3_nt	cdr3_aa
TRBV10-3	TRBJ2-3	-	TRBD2	TGTGCCATCAAACCAGCGGGGGGGAGCACAGATACGCAGTATTTT	CAIKPAGGSTDTQYF
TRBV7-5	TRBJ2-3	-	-	TGTGCCAGAAGCTTAGCCCTCCGTTTAGCGGGAGAAATTTGCAGTAGCACAGATACGCAGTATTTT	CARSLALRLAGEICSSTDTQYF
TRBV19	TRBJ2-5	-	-	TGTGCCAGTAGTATACCCGGGCAAGAGACCCAGTACTTC	CASSIPGQETQYF
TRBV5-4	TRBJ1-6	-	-	TGTGCCAGCAGCTTAGCCCCGGGGGATTCACCCCTCCACTTT	CASSLAPGDSPLHF
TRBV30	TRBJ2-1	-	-	TGTGCCTGGGGTTACCAGGGCAATGAGCAGTTCTTC	CAWGYQGNEQFF
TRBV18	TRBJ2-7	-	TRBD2	TGTGCCAGCTCACCCCGGACTAGCGGGAGTTACGAGCAGTACTTC	CASSPRTSGSYEQYF
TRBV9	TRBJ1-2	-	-	TGTGCCAGCAGCGTTGTAGCGAGCGGTGGCTACACCTTC	CASSVVASGGYTF
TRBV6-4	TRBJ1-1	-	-	TGTGCCAGCAGTGCATCGGGGAACACTGAAGCTTTCTTT	CASSASGNTEAFF
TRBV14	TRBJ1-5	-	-	TGTGCCAGCAGCCCCGGGACAAGGGGGCAGCCCCAGCATTTT	CASSPGTRGQPQHF
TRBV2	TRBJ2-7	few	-	TGTTTTTTCAAGGAGGAGGCGGCCTACGAGCAGTACTTC	CFFKEEAAYEQYF
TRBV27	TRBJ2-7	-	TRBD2	TGTGCCAGCAGTCCTAGACTAGCGCACTCCTACGAGCAGTACTTC	CASSPRLAHSYEQYF
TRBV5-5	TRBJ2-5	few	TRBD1	TGTGCCAGCAGCTTAGACAGGGACCAAGAGACCCAGTACTTC	CASSLDRDQETQYF
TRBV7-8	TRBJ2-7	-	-	TGTGCCAGCAGCCATGCCGGGGACGAGCAGTACTTC	CASSHAGDEQYF
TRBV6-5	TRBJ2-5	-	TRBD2	TGTGCCAGCAGTTACGGGACTAGCGGGAGTCCAGAGACCCAGTACTTC	CASSYGTSGSPETQYF
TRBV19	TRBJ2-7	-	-	TGTGCCAGTAGACAAATCGGTCGGGATTCCTACGAGCAGTACTTC	CASRQIGRDSYEQYF
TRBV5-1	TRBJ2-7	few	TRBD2	TGCGCCAGCAGCCTAGAGACTAGCGAGATCCACGAGCAGTACTTC	CASSLETSEIHEQYF
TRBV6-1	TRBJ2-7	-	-	TGTGCCAGCAGAGGCGGGCGGGTATCCAACGAGCAGTACTTC	CASRGGRVSNEQYF
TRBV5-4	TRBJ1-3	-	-	TGTGCCAGCAGCTGGAATAGTCGGACTGACACCATATATTTT	CASSWNSRTDTIYF
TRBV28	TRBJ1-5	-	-	TGTGCCAGCAGTTCACCCGGGAATCAGCCCCAGCATTTT	CASSSPGNQPQHF
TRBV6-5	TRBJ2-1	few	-	TGTGCCAGCAGTTACTCGCGGGCAGGGGTACTTGAGCAGTTCTTC	CASSYSRAGVLEQFF
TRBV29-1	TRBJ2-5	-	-	TGCAGCGTTGAGACACAAGAGACCCAGTACTTC	CSVETQETQYF
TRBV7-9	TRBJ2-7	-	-	TGTGCCAGCAGCCCCAGGCCTGGCCACGAGCAGTACTTC	CASSPRPGHEQYF
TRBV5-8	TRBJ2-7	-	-	TGTGCCAGCAGCTTGTTATTTACGGACAGAACCTACGAGCAGTACTTC	CASSLLFTDRTYEQYF
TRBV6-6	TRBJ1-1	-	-	TGTGCCAGCAGCCGTAGACAGGCTGAAGCTTTCTTT	CASSRRQAEAFF
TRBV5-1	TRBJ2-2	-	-	TGCGCCAGCAGGTTCGGAGCCCAGAACACCGGGGAGCTGTTTTTT	CASRFGAQNTGELFF
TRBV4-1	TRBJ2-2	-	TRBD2	TGCGCCAGCAGCCAAGCCCTTAGCGGGAGGGTGACCGGGGAGCTGTTTTTT	CASSQALSGRVTGELFF
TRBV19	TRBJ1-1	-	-	TGTGCCAGTAGTATAGTTGGGGGGGGCACTGAAGCTTTCTTT	CASSIVGGGTEAFF
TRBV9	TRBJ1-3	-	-	TGTGCCAGCAGCGTAGCAGGACACGGAAGCTCTGGAAACACCATATATTTT	CASSVAGHGSSGNTIYF
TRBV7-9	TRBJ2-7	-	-	TGTTCCAGCAGCCTTAGCGGCGCCGAGCAGTACTTC	CSSSLSGAEQYF
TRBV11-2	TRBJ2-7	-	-	TGTGCCAGCAGCTCCCAGCGGTACGAGCAGTACTTC	CASSSQRYEQYF
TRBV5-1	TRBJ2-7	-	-	TGCGCCAGCAGCCAAAACTACGAGCAGTACTTC	CASSQNYEQYF
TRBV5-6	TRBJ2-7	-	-	TGTGCCAGCAGCTTGGAAGAGAACGAGCAGTACTTC	CASSLEENEQYF